The 22 T cell receptor beta chains given below trace back to one sample, sequenced in a study of blood T cell repertoires in COVID-19. Only in-frame clones appear in the TCRdb table, and some are missing; sequencing was by immunoSEQ multiplex PCR. This sample has 150,000 to 200,000 clones, with just over 85% found just once. Input material: peripheral blood. These receptors came from a man in his fifties with active or convalescent COVID-19.

The genes are TRBV5-4 and TRBJ1-2; 7 positions agree with TRBD1. After removal of 7 bases from V and 0 bases from J, the junction contained 12 bases not matched to a gene. The CDR3 runs to 16 residues. The germline gives CDR1 SGHNT, CDR2 YYREEE (reference sequence). The CDR3, as DNA: TGTGCCAGCGGTGGGGCAGGGGGGCGATCTAACTATGGCTACACCTTC. Its protein is CASGGAGGRSNYGYTF.

This rearrangement joins TRBV7-9 to TRBJ2-7, with D perhaps matching TRBD1 (6 bases). The CDR3 length is 13 residues. CDR1 SEHNR and CDR2 FQNEAQ come from the germline V gene (reference sequence). V was shortened by 1 base and J by 5 bases, with 9 bases between the two germline ends. The DNA for the CDR3 is TGTGCCAGCAGCTTAGAGACAGGCGACGAGCAGTACTTC. Amino acid sequence: CASSLETGDEQYF.

The chain links TRBV24-1 to TRBJ2-2, with D tentatively TRBD1 (7 bases). Germline lookup yields CDR1 KGHDR and CDR2 SFDVKD. The V and J ends lost 9 bases and 5 bases respectively, with 12 bases between them. The CDR3 runs 13 residues. The CDR3 DNA sequence: TGTGCCACCCGCGGGACAGTGACCGGGGAGCTGTTTTTT. Encoded protein: CATRGTVTGELFF.

The chain joins TRBV5-6 to TRBJ1-2; 11 bases map to TRBD1. V was pared by 3 bases and J by 5 bases, with 6 bases of the junction left unmatched. This CDR3 contains 15 residues. CDR1 and CDR2 (germline): SGHDT, YYEEEE. The DNA for the CDR3 is TGTGCCAGCAGCTCCTTCGGACAGGGGGCTTATGGCTACACCTTC. Translation gives CASSSFGQGAYGYTF.

The rearrangement uses TRBV19 and TRBJ1-3; 7 positions agree with TRBD1. Germline V CDR1 and CDR2: LNHDA, SQIVND (reference sequence). V lost 0 bases, J lost 1 base, and 6 bases stayed unmatched. The CDR3 contains 17 residues. In DNA form, the CDR3 reads TGTGCCAGTAGTATAGATGCAGGGGGTGGATCTGGAAACACCATATATTTT. Translation gives CASSIDAGGGSGNTIYF.

The V and J genes are TRBV24-1 and TRBJ2-1; 7 bases align to TRBD1. V lost 3 bases and J lost 0; bases outside the gene matches: 10. Germline values: CDR1 KGHDR, CDR2 SFDVKD. The CDR3 runs to 18 residues. The CDR3 sequence is CATSDTGTALSSYNEQFF. CDR3 nucleotide sequence: TGTGCCACCAGTGATACCGGGACAGCCTTGAGCTCCTACAATGAGCAGTTCTTC.

The V and J genes are TRBV7-2 and TRBJ1-1; D not certain. CDR3 length equals 14 residues. V lost 0 bases and J lost 2, with 7 bases in between. CDR1 SGHTA and CDR2 FQGNSA come from the germline V gene. CDR3 region: CASSLASTNTEAFF. DNA for the CDR3: TGTGCCAGCAGCTTAGCCTCTACTAACACTGAAGCTTTCTTT.

The rearrangement uses TRBV6-5 and TRBJ2-7; 7 bases line up with TRBD2. The CDR3 consists of 13 residues. Germline V gene sequence: CDR1 MNHEY, CDR2 SVGAGI. V gave up 10 bases and J gave up 0 bases; unmatched junction bases: 6. CDR3 DNA: TGTGCCATCGCAGCGGGAAGCTCCTACGAGCAGTACTTC. Protein sequence: CAIAAGSSYEQYF.

V and J are TRBV21-1 and TRBJ2-5; the D call of TRBD2 is as the table states it, not checked on the DNA. TRBV21-1 counts as a pseudogene. The length of the CDR3 is 15 residues. CDR3 nucleotides: TGTGCCAGCAGCAAAGGGGGACTAGCGGTAGAGACCCAGTACTTC. This gives the protein CASSKGGLAVETQYF.

DNA of the CDR3: TGTGCCAGTAGTATCCAGGGGGCGAGCAATCAGCCCCAGCATTTT. Residues: CASSIQGASNQPQHF. The chain employs TRBV19 and TRBJ1-5; 8 bases match TRBD1. The CDR3 covers 15 residues. V was clipped by 3 bases and J by 1 base; unmatched bases: 2. Germline V gene lookup returns CDR1 LNHDA and CDR2 SQIVND (reference sequence).

V is TRBV28 and J is TRBJ1-6; D unresolved. This CDR3 comprises 15 residues. Germline V lookup: CDR1 MDHEN, CDR2 SYDVKM. Trimming removed 2 bases at V and 8 bases at J, with 13 bases between. CDR3 sequence (DNA): TGTGCCAGCAGTTTAAGTACCTCGGTGGATTCACCCCTCCACTTT. Its translation is CASSLSTSVDSPLHF.

Here the CDR3 DNA reads TGTGCCAGCAGTCTCAACCCGACAGGCGGCGGTGGCTACACCTTC. It is translated as CASSLNPTGGGGYTF. V usage is TRBV2 and J usage is TRBJ1-2, with a weak D call TRBD1 (6 bases). The CDR3 length is 15 residues. Germline V gene lookup returns CDR1 SNHLY and CDR2 FYNNEI. The V end was cut by 5 bases, the J end by 7 bases, with 20 bases between.

V is TRBV18 and J is TRBJ2-1; 7 nucleotides match TRBD2. Trimming removed 3 bases from V and 4 bases from J; junction bases left unmatched: 6. This CDR3 comprises 15 residues. Germline CDR1 reads KGHSH; CDR2 reads LQKENI. The CDR3, as DNA: TGTGCCAGCTCACCGGTTACTAGCGAGTACAATGAGCAGTTCTTC. It encodes CASSPVTSEYNEQFF.

The V call is TRBV9, the J call TRBJ1-2, with 9 bases aligning to TRBD1. From germline, CDR1 is SGDLS and CDR2 YYNGEE. Trimming cost V 4 bases and J 6 bases; bases outside gene matches: 13. The CDR3 contains 16 residues. The CDR3 sequence is CASSPAGTGTWDGYTF. The CDR3 region has the DNA TGTGCCAGCAGCCCAGCGGGGACAGGGACGTGGGATGGCTACACCTTC.

The chain is built from TRBV6-5 and TRBJ2-5; a weak D match, TRBD1 (6 bases). V lost 5 bases, J lost 5 bases, and 9 bases lay in between. This CDR3 region has 12 residues. Germline V gene sequence: CDR1 MNHEY, CDR2 SVGAGI. The CDR3 sequence is CASSHTGETQYF. The DNA of the CDR3 is TGTGCCAGCAGTCACACAGGGGAGACCCAGTACTTC.

This clone has just a few counts. The J gene is TRBJ2-7, the V gene TRBV7-9, with 7 positions matching TRBD1. J lost 0 bases, V lost 5 bases, and 4 bases had no gene match. Germline CDR1 reads SEHNR; CDR2 reads FQNEAQ (reference sequence). The CDR3 totals 14 residues. The CDR3 here is CASSPTGVSYEQYF. CDR3 in DNA: TGTGCCAGCAGCCCCACAGGGGTCTCCTACGAGCAGTACTTC.

The V gene is TRBV4-2, the J gene TRBJ2-5; a weak D match, TRBD2 (5 bases). Trimming took 2 bases from V and 5 from J, leaving 15 bases between them. This CDR3 contains 15 residues. CDR1 is LGHNA and CDR2 is YNFKEQ in the germline V gene. The CDR3: CASSQNDGEWETQYF. The CDR3 coding sequence is TGTGCCAGCAGCCAAAATGATGGGGAGTGGGAGACCCAGTACTTC.

CDR3 DNA: TGCGCCAGCAGCTGGGGGCTGATCCAAGAGACCCAGTACTTC. Its protein is CASSWGLIQETQYF. V usage is TRBV5-1 and J usage is TRBJ2-5; possibly TRBD1 for D (6 bases). In germline, CDR1 is SGHRS, CDR2 YFSETQ. This CDR3 has 14 residues. Trimming cost V 3 bases and J 1 base, with 10 bases left between them.

The rearrangement joins TRBV7-2 to TRBJ2-2, with 7 positions matching TRBD2. This CDR3 spans 13 amino acids. Germline V lookup: CDR1 SGHTA, CDR2 FQGNSA. The ends lost 11 bases at V and 1 base at J; junction bases unmatched: 4. The CDR3 region is CAASGGNTGELFF. The CDR3 DNA sequence: TGTGCCGCTTCGGGGGGGAACACCGGGGAGCTGTTTTTT.

The CDR3 region has the DNA TGTGCCAGCTCACCCACTAGCGGGAGCTCCTACAATGAGCAGTTCTTC. Residues: CASSPTSGSSYNEQFF. The genes are TRBV18 and TRBJ2-1, with 11 bases matching TRBD2. The CDR3 consists of 16 residues. Germline V gives CDR1 KGHSH, CDR2 LQKENI. The V and J ends lost 3 bases and 0 bases, in that order; junction bases with no gene match: 1.

The rearrangement joins TRBV25-1 to TRBJ2-1, with 8 nucleotides matching TRBD2. The V gene end was trimmed by 1 base and the J gene end by 0 bases; junction bases not matched to a gene: 5. Per germline, CDR1 MGHDK and CDR2 SYGVNS. The CDR3 is made up of 17 amino acids. The CDR3 DNA follows: TGTGCCAGCAGTGAATCGGGCGGGAGGAGCTCCTACAATGAGCAGTTCTTC. It codes for CASSESGGRSSYNEQFF. Filled out from reference TRBV25-1 and TRBJ2-1, the complete variable domain reads EADIYQTPRYLVIGTGKKITLECSQTMGHDKMYWYQQDPGMELHLIHYSYGVNSTEKGDLSSESTVSRIRTEHFPLTLESARPSHTSQYLCASSESGGRSSYNEQFFGPGTRLTVL.

V usage is TRBV2 and J usage is TRBJ2-1, with a tentative D call TRBD1 (6 bases). V was cut by 7 bases and J by 4 bases, with 17 bases left in between. The CDR3 consists of 15 residues. CDR1 and CDR2 from the germline V gene are SNHLY and FYNNEI. In nucleotides, the CDR3 is TGTGCCAGCACTAGTCCCGGGACAATGTACAATGAGCAGTTCTTC. Translating it yields CASTSPGTMYNEQFF.